Listed here is a single TCR beta chain. Its matching antigen is unknown. These data belong to a study of OX40 agonist ivuxolimab in advanced cancers. Across the whole study: Dose-escalation subjects each had hepatocellular carcinoma, melanoma, renal cell or head and neck cancer. Whole-study results and caveats: Average numbers of expanded clones were greater in CD8+ T cells than in CD4+. Nonresponders, in some cases, also had low normalized T-cell clonal expansion. Within 6 weeks, CD4+ and CD8+ blood T cells expanded clonally at 0.1 to 3.0 mg/kg.

Assay: immunoSEQ multiplex PCR; the TCRdb copy retains only in-frame clones and omits some. The data show tens of thousands of clones, with approximately 90% seen just once and approximately 12% held by the top ten. The CDR3 runs to 15 residues. With V trimmed by 9 bases and J by 1 base, 11 bases remained unmatched. Germline V CDR1 and CDR2: MNHNS, SASEGT. The sequence was obtained from an adult with an advanced solid tumor such as melanoma, head and neck, liver or kidney cancer. The sample was CD4+ or CD8+ T cells sorted from blood, taken in a trial of the OX40 agonist ivuxolimab. The chain combines TRBV6-1 with TRBJ2-7; 8 bases fit TRBD2. CDR3 coding DNA: TGTGCCAGTGGCCATGGACTAGCTACGTCCTACGAGCAGTACTTC. It yields the protein CASGHGLATSYEQYF.